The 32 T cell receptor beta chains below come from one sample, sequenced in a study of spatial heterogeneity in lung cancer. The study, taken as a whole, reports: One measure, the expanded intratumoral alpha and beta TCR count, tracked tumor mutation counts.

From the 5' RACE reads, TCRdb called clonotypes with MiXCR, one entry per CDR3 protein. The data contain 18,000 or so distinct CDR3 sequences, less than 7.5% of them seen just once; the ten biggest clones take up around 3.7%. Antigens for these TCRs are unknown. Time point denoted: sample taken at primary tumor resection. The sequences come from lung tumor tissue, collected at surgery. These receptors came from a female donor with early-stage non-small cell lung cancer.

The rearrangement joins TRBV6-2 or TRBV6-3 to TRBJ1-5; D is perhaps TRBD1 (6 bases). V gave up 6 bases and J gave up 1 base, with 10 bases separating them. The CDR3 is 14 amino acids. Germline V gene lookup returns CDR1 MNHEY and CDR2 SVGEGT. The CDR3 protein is CASSRGGSNQPQHF. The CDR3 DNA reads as TGTGCCAGCAGCAGGGGCGGGAGCAATCAGCCCCAGCATTTT.

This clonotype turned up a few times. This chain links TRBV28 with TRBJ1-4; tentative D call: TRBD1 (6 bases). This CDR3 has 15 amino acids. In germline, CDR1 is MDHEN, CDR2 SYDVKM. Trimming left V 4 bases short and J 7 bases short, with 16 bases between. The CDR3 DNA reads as TGTGCCAGCAGTTCACCACAGGGTACGGGTGAAAAACTGTTTTTT. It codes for CASSSPQGTGEKLFF.

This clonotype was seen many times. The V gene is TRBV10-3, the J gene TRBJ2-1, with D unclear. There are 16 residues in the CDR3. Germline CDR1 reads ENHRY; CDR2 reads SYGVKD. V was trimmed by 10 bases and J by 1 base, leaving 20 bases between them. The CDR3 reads CATGRTQMASYNEQFF. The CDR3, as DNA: TGTGCCACCGGTCGAACCCAAATGGCTTCCTACAATGAGCAGTTCTTC.

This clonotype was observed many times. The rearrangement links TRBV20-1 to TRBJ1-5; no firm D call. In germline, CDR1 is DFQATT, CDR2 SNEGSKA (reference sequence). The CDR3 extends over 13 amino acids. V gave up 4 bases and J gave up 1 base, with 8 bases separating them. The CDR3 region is CSAKDYSNQPQHF. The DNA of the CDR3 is TGCAGTGCTAAGGACTACAGCAATCAGCCCCAGCATTTT.

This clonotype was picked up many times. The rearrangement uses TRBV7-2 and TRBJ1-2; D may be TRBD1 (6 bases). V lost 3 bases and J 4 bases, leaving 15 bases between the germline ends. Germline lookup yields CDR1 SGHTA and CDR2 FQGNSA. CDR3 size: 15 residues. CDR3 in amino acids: CASSFGWTEPYGYTF. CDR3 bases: TGTGCCAGCAGCTTTGGTTGGACAGAGCCCTATGGCTACACCTTC.

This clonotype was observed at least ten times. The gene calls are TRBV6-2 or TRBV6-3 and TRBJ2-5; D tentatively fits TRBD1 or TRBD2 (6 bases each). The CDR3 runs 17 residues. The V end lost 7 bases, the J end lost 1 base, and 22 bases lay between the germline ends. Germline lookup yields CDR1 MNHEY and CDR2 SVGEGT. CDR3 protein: CASTYGRGPRIQETQYF. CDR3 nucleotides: TGTGCCAGCACATATGGCCGGGGGCCCAGGATCCAAGAGACCCAGTACTTC.

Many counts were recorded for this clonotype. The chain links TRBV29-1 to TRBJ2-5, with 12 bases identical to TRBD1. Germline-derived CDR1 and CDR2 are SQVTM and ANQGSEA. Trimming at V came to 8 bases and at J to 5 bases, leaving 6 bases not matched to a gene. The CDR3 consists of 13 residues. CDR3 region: CSCGTGGSETQYF. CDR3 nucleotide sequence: TGCAGCTGTGGGACAGGGGGCTCGGAGACCCAGTACTTC. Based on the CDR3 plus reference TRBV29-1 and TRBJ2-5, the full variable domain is SAVISQKPSRDICQRGTSLTIQCQVDSQVTMMFWYRQQPGQSLTLIATANQGSEATYESGFVIDKFPISRPNLTFSTLTVSNMSPEDSSIYLCSCGTGGSETQYFGPGTRLLVL.

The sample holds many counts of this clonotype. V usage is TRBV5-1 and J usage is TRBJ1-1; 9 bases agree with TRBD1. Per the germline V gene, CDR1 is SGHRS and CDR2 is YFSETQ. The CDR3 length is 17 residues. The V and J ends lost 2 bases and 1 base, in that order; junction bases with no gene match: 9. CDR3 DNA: TGCGCCAGCAGCTTCAGTCCCGGGACAGGGAGGAACACTGAAGCTTTCTTT. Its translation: CASSFSPGTGRNTEAFF.

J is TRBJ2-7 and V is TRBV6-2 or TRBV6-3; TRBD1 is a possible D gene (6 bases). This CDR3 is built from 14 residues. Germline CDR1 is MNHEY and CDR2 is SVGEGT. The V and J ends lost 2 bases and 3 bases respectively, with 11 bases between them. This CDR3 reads CASSYKQGVYEQYF. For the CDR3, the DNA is TGTGCCAGCAGTTACAAACAGGGCGTCTACGAGCAGTACTTC.

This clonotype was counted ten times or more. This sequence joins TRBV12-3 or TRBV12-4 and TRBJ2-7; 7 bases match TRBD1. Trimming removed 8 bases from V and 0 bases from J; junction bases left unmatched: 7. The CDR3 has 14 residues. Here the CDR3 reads CASRRDSSSYEQYF. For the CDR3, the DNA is TGTGCCAGCCGCCGGGACAGTAGCTCCTACGAGCAGTACTTC.

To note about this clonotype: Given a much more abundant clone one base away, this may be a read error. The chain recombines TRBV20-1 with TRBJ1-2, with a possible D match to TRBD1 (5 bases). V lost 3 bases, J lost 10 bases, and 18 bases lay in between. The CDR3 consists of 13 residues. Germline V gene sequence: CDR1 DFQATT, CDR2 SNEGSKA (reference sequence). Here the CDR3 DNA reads TGCAGTGCTAGGACAACAAGGGGCGGGTCCTACACCTTC. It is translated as CSARTTRGGSYTF.

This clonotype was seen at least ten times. CDR3 sequence reads: CATGMAPAGAQDTQYF. The CDR3 nucleotides are TGTGCCACAGGCATGGCGCCCGCGGGGGCCCAAGATACGCAGTATTTT. The chain uses TRBV2 and TRBJ2-3; D possibly corresponds to TRBD2 (7 bases). With 10 bases removed from V and 5 bases from J, the gap between germline ends came to 25 bases. Germline CDR1 is SNHLY and CDR2 is FYNNEI. The CDR3 runs to 16 residues.

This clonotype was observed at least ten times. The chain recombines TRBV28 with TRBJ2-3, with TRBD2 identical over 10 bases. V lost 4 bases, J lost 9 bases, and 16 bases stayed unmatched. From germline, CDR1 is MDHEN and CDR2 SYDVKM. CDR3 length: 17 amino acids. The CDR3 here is CASSSLNPLAGSGTQYF. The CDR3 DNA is TGTGCCAGCAGTTCTCTGAACCCACTAGCGGGGTCAGGGACGCAGTATTTT.

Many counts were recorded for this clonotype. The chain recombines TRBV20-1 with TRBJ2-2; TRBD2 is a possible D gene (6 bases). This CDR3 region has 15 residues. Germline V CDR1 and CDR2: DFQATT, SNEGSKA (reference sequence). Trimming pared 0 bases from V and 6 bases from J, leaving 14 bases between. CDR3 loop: CSARDGGRDAGELFF. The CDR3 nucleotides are TGCAGTGCTAGAGATGGAGGGCGCGATGCCGGGGAGCTGTTTTTT.

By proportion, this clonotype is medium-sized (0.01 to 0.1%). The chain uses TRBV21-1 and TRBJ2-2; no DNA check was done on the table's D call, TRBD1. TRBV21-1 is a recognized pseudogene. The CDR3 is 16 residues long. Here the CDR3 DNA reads TGTGCCAGCAGCAAAGGGACAGGGGGTAACACCGGGGAGCTGTTTTTT. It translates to CASSKGTGGNTGELFF.

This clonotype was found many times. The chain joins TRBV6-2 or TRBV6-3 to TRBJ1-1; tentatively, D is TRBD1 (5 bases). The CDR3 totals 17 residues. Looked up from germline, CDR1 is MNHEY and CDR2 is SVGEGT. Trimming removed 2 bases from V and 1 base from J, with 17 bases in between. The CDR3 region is CASSYPTGGFRNTEAFF. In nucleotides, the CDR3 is TGTGCCAGCAGTTACCCCACCGGGGGATTCAGGAACACTGAAGCTTTCTTT.

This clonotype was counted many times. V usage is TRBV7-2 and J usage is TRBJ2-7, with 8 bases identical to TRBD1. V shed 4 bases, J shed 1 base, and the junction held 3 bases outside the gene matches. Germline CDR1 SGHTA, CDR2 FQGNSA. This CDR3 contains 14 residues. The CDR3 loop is CASSSGTGSYEQYF. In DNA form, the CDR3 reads TGTGCCAGCAGCTCGGGGACAGGTTCCTACGAGCAGTACTTC. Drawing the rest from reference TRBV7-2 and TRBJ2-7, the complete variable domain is GAGVSQSPSNKVTEKGKDVELRCDPISGHTALYWYRQSLGQGLEFLIYFQGNSAPDKSGLPSDRFSAERTGGSVSTLTIQRTQQEDSAVYLCASSSGTGSYEQYFGPGTRLTVT.

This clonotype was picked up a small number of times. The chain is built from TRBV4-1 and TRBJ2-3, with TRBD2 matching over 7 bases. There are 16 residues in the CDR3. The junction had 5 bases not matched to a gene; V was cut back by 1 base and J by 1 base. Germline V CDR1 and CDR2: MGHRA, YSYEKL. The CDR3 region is CASSQGWSGGTDTQYF. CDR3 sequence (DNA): TGCGCCAGCAGCCAAGGCTGGAGCGGGGGCACAGATACGCAGTATTTT.

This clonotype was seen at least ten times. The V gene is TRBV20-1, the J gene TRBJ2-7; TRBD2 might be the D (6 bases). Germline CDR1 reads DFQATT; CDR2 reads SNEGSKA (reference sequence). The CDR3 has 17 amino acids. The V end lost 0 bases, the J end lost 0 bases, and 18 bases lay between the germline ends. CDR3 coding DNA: TGCAGTGCTAGAGATCCTTGGAGGGCAGACCGCTCCTACGAGCAGTACTTC. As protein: CSARDPWRADRSYEQYF.

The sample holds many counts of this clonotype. For the CDR3, the DNA is TGTGCCAGCAAACTGATAAAGGGCAGGGCCGCCTTCCCGAATCAGCCCCAGCATTTT. Translated, it gives CASKLIKGRAAFPNQPQHF. The chain combines TRBV6-1 with TRBJ1-5; D is perhaps TRBD1 (5 bases). The V end lost 7 bases, the J end lost 4 bases, and 29 bases lay between the germline ends. Per the germline V gene, CDR1 is MNHNS and CDR2 is SASEGT. This CDR3 comprises 19 residues.

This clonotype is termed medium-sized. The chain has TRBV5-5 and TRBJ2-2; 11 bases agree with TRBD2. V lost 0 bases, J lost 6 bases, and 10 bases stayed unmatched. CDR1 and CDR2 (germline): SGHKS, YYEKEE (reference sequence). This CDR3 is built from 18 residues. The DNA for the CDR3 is TGTGCCAGCAGCTTGGCCGGGACTAGCGGCAGGGGGGCCGGGGAGCTGTTTTTT. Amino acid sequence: CASSLAGTSGRGAGELFF.

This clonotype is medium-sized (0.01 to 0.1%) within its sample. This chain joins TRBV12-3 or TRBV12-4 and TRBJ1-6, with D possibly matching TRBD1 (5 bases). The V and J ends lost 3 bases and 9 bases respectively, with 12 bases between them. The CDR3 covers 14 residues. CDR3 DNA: TGTGCCAGCAGTTTCACGGCAGGGTCTTCACCCCTCCACTTT. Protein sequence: CASSFTAGSSPLHF.

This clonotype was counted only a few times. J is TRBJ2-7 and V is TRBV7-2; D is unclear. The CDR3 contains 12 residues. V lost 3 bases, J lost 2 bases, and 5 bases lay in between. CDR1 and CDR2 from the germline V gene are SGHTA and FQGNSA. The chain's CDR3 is CASSFSAYEQYF. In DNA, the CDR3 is TGTGCCAGCAGCTTTTCCGCCTACGAGCAGTACTTC.

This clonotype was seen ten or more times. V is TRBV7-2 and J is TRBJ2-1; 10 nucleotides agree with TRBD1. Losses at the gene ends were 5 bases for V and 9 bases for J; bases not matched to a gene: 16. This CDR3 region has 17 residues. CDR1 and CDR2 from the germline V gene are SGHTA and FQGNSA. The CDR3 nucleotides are TGTGCCAGCAGCCGCCAGGCCGGGACAGGGGACCTGGGTGAGCAGTTCTTC. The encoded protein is CASSRQAGTGDLGEQFF.

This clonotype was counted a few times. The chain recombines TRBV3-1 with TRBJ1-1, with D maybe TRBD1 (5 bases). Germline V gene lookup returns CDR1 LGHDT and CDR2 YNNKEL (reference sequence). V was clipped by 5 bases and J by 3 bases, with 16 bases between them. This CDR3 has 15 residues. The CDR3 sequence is CASSSTKAGHTEAFF. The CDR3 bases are TGTGCCAGCAGCTCCACGAAGGCGGGGCACACTGAAGCTTTCTTT.

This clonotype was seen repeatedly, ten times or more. CDR3 protein: CASSLDRGRETQYF. CDR3 bases: TGTGCCAGCAGCTTAGACAGGGGGCGAGAGACCCAGTACTTC. This chain joins TRBV7-2 and TRBJ2-5; 9 bases fit TRBD1. Germline assignment: CDR1 SGHTA and CDR2 FQGNSA. The CDR3 is made up of 14 amino acids. J was trimmed by 4 bases and V by 1 base; bases with no gene match: 1.

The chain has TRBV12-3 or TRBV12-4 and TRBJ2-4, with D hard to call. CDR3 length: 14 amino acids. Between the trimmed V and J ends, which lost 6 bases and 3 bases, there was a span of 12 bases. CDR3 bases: TGTGCCAGCAGCCATAAAGGGTTCAAAAACATTCAGTACTTC. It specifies CASSHKGFKNIQYF.

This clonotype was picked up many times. The CDR3 bases are TGCAGCGTTGGAGAGGCCTATGGCTACACCTTC. The encoded protein is CSVGEAYGYTF. This rearrangement joins TRBV29-1 to TRBJ1-2; D is unclear. Germline values: CDR1 SQVTM, CDR2 ANQGSEA. V shed 4 bases and J shed 4 bases, with 7 bases lying between them. CDR3 size: 11 residues.

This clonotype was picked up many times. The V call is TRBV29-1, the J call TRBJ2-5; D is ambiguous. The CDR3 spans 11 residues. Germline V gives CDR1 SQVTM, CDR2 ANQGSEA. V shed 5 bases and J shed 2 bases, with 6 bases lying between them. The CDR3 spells CSVPKQETQYF. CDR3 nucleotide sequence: TGCAGCGTTCCGAAACAAGAGACCCAGTACTTC.

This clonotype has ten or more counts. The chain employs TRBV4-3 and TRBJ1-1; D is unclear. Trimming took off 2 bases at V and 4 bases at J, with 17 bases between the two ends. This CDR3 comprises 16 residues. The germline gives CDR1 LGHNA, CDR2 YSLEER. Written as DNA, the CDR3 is TGCGCCAGCAGCCAATATACCGACCGGAGATCCACTGAAGCTTTCTTT. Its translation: CASSQYTDRRSTEAFF.

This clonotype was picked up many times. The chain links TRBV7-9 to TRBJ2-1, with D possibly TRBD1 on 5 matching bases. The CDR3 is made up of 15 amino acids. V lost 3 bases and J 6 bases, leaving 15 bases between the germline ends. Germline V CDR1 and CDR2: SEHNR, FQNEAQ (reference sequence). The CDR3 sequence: CASSFRAIGRNEQFF. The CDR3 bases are TGTGCCAGCAGCTTCAGGGCCATAGGACGCAATGAGCAGTTCTTC.

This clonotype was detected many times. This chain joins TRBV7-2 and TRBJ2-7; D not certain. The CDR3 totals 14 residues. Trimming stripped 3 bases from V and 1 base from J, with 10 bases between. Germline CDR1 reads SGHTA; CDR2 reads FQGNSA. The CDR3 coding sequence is TGTGCCAGCAGCTTGGAAACAGCGTCCTACGAGCAGTACTTC. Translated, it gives CASSLETASYEQYF.